These T cell receptor beta chains were read from a single sample in a study of shared clonotypes between healthy human individuals. Method: immunoSEQ multiplex PCR; TCRdb's copy keeps in-frame clones and lacks some. The profile covers some 1.5 million clones, with 95% to 99% appearing a single time and 0.4% to 0.55% taken by the ten largest. Input material: naive CD4+ T cells sorted from blood. These receptors originate from a man aged 25-45 years in good health. Both conserved end residues are part of each CDR3. Fields, in order: D gene, V gene, CDR3 length, clone size, J gene, CDR3 DNA, CDR3 protein. D genes are given only for firm matches. Clone size appears in some rows only: once, few, many, or a class for an expanded clone.

.	TRBV27	14	.	TRBJ2-5	TGTGCCAGCAGCAGGGGGGAACCTGGGGAGACCCAGTACTTC	CASSRGEPGETQYF
TRBD2	TRBV10-3	14	.	TRBJ2-7	TGTGCCATCAGTGGTGGTACTAGCGGGGACGAGCAGTACTTC	CAISGGTSGDEQYF
TRBD1	TRBV7-9	15	.	TRBJ2-7	TGTGCCAGCAGCTTAGGGGACAGGGGAAGCTACGAGCAGTACTTC	CASSLGDRGSYEQYF
.	TRBV9	16	.	TRBJ2-2	TGTGCCAGCAGCCCACGGGCAGGGGTCAACACCGGGGAGCTGTTTTTT	CASSPRAGVNTGELFF
.	TRBV6-5	15	.	TRBJ2-5	TGTGCCAGCAGTTACTCCGGGGGTCCCCAAGAGACCCAGTACTTC	CASSYSGGPQETQYF
TRBD2	TRBV6-6	15	.	TRBJ2-7	TGTGCCAGCAGATTCGGACTAGCGGGAGCTCTCGAGCAGTACTTC	CASRFGLAGALEQYF
.	TRBV4-1	14	.	TRBJ2-7	TGCGCCAGCAGCCCCCCGGGAGTAAGCTCCGAGCAGTACTTC	CASSPPGVSSEQYF
.	TRBV9	14	once	TRBJ2-5	TGTGCCAGCAGCGCCCATGGGGGAGGTGAGACCCAGTACTTC	CASSAHGGGETQYF
.	TRBV19	14	.	TRBJ1-5	TGTGCCAGTAGTAGGAGAGGGGGCAATCAGCCCCAGCATTTT	CASSRRGGNQPQHF
.	TRBV7-3	15	once	TRBJ2-2	TGTGCCAGCAGCTTAATGTCACAGCCTACCGGGGAGCTGTTTTTT	CASSLMSQPTGELFF
.	TRBV18	14	.	TRBJ1-2	TGTGCCAGCTCACCACGGCAGAGTAACTATGGCTACACCTTC	CASSPRQSNYGYTF
.	TRBV10-1	13	.	TRBJ2-7	TGCGCCAGCAGCACAGGGTTGTTCTACGAGCAGTACTTC	CASSTGLFYEQYF
.	TRBV15	15	.	TRBJ2-3	TGTGCCACCACAGACAGGCGGGTGAGCACAGATACGCAGTATTTT	CATTDRRVSTDTQYF
.	TRBV30	14	.	TRBJ2-1	TGTGCCTGGTCCGGGTGGATTAGCCACAATGAGCAGTTCTTC	CAWSGWISHNEQFF
.	TRBV30	13	.	TRBJ1-3	TGTGCCTGGGGGAAAGTAACTGGAAACACCATATATTTT	CAWGKVTGNTIYF
.	TRBV7-2	16	.	TRBJ2-5	TGTGCCAGCAGCCCTCATCAGGCTAGCCCGGCGGAGACCCAGTACTTC	CASSPHQASPAETQYF